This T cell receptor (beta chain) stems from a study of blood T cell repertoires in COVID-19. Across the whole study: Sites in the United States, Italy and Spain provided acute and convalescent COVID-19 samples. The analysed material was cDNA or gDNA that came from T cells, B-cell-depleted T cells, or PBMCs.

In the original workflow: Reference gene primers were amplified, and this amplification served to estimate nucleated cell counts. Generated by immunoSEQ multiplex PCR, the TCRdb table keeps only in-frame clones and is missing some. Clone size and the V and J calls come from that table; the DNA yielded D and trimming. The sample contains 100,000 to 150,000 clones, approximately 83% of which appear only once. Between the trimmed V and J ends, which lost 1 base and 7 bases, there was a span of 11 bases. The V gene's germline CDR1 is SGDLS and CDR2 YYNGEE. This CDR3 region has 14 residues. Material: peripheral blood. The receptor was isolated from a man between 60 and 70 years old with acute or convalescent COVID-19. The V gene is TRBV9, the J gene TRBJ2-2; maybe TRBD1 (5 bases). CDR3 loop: CASSVTGWGGELFF. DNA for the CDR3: TGTGCCAGCAGCGTAACAGGATGGGGCGGGGAGCTGTTTTTT. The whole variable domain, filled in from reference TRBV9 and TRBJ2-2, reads DSGVTQTPKHLITATGQRVTLRCSPRSGDLSVYWYQQSLDQGLQFLIQYYNGEERAKGNILERFSAQQFPDLHSELNLSSLELGDSALYFCASSVTGWGGELFFGEGSRLTVL.